What follows describes a single TCR beta chain. Assay: immunoSEQ multiplex PCR; the TCRdb copy retains only in-frame clones and omits some. The sample carries about 480,000 clones, around 87% recorded once. Germline CDR1 is SGDLS and CDR2 is YYNGEE. The CDR3 consists of 15 residues. Germline trimming cut 5 bases from V and 0 bases from J; bases unmatched to any gene: 4. The sample comes from a study of blood T cell repertoires in COVID-19. Study background: Acute-phase and convalescent COVID-19 samples originated in the United States, Italy and Spain.

The chain uses TRBV9 and TRBJ2-1; TRBD1 aligns across 8 bases. This receptor was identified in a woman aged 40 to 50 who had recovered from COVID-19. The source material was PBMCs or T cells enriched from blood (not recorded which). CDR3 region: CASSAGQDSYNEQFF. The CDR3 nucleotides are TGTGCCAGCAGTGCGGGACAGGACTCCTACAATGAGCAGTTCTTC.